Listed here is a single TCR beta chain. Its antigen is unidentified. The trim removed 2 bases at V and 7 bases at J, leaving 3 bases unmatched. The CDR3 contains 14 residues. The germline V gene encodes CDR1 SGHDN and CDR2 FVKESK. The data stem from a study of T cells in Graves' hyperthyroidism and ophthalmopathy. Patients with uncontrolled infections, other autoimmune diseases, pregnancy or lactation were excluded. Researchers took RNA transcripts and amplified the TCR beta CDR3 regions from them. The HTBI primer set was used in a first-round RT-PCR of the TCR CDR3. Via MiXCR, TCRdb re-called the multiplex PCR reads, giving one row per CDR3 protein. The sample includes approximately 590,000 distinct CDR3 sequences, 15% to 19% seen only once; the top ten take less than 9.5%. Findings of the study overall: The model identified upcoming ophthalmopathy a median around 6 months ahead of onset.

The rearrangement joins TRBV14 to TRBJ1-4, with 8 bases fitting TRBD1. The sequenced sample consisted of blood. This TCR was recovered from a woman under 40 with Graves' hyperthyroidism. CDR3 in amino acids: CASSQRQGPEKLFF. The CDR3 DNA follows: TGTGCCAGCAGCCAACGACAGGGGCCTGAAAAACTGTTTTTT.